Listed below are T cell receptor beta chains from one sample, sequenced in a study of OX40 agonist ivuxolimab in advanced cancers. Here immunoSEQ multiplex PCR was the method, and the copy in TCRdb shows in-frame clones only, minus some. The sample holds approximately 61,000 clones, about 85% seen once. The sequences come from CD4+ or CD8+ T cells sorted from blood, collected in a trial of the OX40 agonist ivuxolimab. Receptors were obtained from an adult with an advanced solid tumor such as melanoma, head and neck, liver or kidney cancer. Each CDR3 is given with its conserved first and last residue. D genes are given only for firm matches. Only part of the rows carry a size: once, few, many, or a class if the clone is expanded.

d_gene: NA
v_gene: TRBV29-1
j_gene: TRBJ1-4
abundance: NA
CDR3nt: TGCAGCGTTAGGAAACCTGGGGTTGAAAAACTGTTTTTT
CDR3aa: CSVRKPGVEKLFF

d_gene: NA
v_gene: TRBV7-2
j_gene: TRBJ2-3
abundance: NA
CDR3nt: TGTGCCAGCGGTTTGGATACGCAGTATTTT
CDR3aa: CASGLDTQYF

d_gene: TRBD1
v_gene: TRBV10-3
j_gene: TRBJ1-2
abundance: NA
CDR3nt: TGTGCCATCAGTGAGTCGGGACAGTCTAACTATGGCTACACCTTC
CDR3aa: CAISESGQSNYGYTF

d_gene: NA
v_gene: TRBV5-4
j_gene: TRBJ1-1
abundance: few
CDR3nt: TGTGCCAGCAGCCCGGTAATGTCCAACACTGAAGCTTTCTTT
CDR3aa: CASSPVMSNTEAFF

d_gene: TRBD1
v_gene: TRBV5-1
j_gene: TRBJ2-1
abundance: NA
CDR3nt: TGCGCCAGCAGCTTAGGGGACAGGGCTTCCTACAATGAGCAGTTCTTC
CDR3aa: CASSLGDRASYNEQFF

d_gene: TRBD1
v_gene: TRBV27
j_gene: TRBJ1-5
abundance: NA
CDR3nt: TGTGCCAGCAGAAAGGACAGGGTTGGCAATCAGCCCCAGCATTTT
CDR3aa: CASRKDRVGNQPQHF

d_gene: NA
v_gene: TRBV5-1
j_gene: TRBJ1-2
abundance: NA
CDR3nt: TGCGCCAGCAGCTTGGGGCCTTCTAACTATGGCTACACCTTC
CDR3aa: CASSLGPSNYGYTF

d_gene: NA
v_gene: TRBV19
j_gene: TRBJ2-1
abundance: NA
CDR3nt: TGTGCCAGTAGTGCAAACAGGGTTTCGGATGAGCAGTTCTTC
CDR3aa: CASSANRVSDEQFF

d_gene: TRBD1
v_gene: TRBV7-2
j_gene: TRBJ1-5
abundance: NA
CDR3nt: TGTGCCAGCAGCCAAACCGGGACAGGGAGCAATCAGCCCCAGCATTTT
CDR3aa: CASSQTGTGSNQPQHF

d_gene: TRBD1
v_gene: TRBV7-8
j_gene: TRBJ1-1
abundance: few
CDR3nt: TGTGCCAGCAGCCAACCCGGGACAGGGGGTAGAAGATACGCTGAAGCTTTCTTT
CDR3aa: CASSQPGTGGRRYAEAFF

d_gene: TRBD1
v_gene: TRBV25-1
j_gene: TRBJ1-2
abundance: few
CDR3nt: TGTGCCAGCAGTCCCCGGGACAGGGACGTCGGCTACACCTTC
CDR3aa: CASSPRDRDVGYTF

d_gene: NA
v_gene: TRBV18
j_gene: TRBJ1-5
abundance: few
CDR3nt: TGTGCCAGCTCACCAAATAGGGATGAGCCCCAGCATTTT
CDR3aa: CASSPNRDEPQHF

d_gene: NA
v_gene: TRBV6-5
j_gene: TRBJ1-5
abundance: NA
CDR3nt: TGTGCCAGCAGCCCCGAGGTGCGGAATGGTCAGCCCCAGCATTTT
CDR3aa: CASSPEVRNGQPQHF

d_gene: NA
v_gene: TRBV5-6
j_gene: TRBJ2-1
abundance: NA
CDR3nt: TGTGCCAGCAGTCCTCAATCCTGGCGGGCCGGGAATGAGCAGTTCTTC
CDR3aa: CASSPQSWRAGNEQFF

d_gene: TRBD1
v_gene: TRBV18
j_gene: TRBJ1-4
abundance: NA
CDR3nt: TGTGCCAGCTCACCTTCTTCAGGGGGGAATGAAAAACTGTTTTTT
CDR3aa: CASSPSSGGNEKLFF

d_gene: TRBD2
v_gene: TRBV5-1
j_gene: TRBJ2-2
abundance: NA
CDR3nt: TGCGCCAGCAGCAAGGGGACTAGCGGGAACACCGGGGAGCTGTTTTTT
CDR3aa: CASSKGTSGNTGELFF

d_gene: NA
v_gene: TRBV25-1
j_gene: TRBJ1-1
abundance: few
CDR3nt: TGTGCCAGCAGACCGGGACGGCGGAACACTGAAGCTTTCTTT
CDR3aa: CASRPGRRNTEAFF

d_gene: NA
v_gene: TRBV28
j_gene: TRBJ2-1
abundance: once
CDR3nt: TGTGCCAGCAGTCCCGCCGATGGTCGTAATGAGCAGTTCTTC
CDR3aa: CASSPADGRNEQFF

d_gene: NA
v_gene: TRBV6-6
j_gene: TRBJ2-2
abundance: NA
CDR3nt: TGTGCCAGCAGTTACTCGTATCCAGGGAACACCGGGGAGCTGTTTTTT
CDR3aa: CASSYSYPGNTGELFF

d_gene: NA
v_gene: TRBV18
j_gene: TRBJ2-3
abundance: NA
CDR3nt: TGTGCCAGCTCACCGCCTCTACGGGGCACAGATACGCAGTATTTT
CDR3aa: CASSPPLRGTDTQYF

d_gene: TRBD1
v_gene: TRBV30
j_gene: TRBJ1-2
abundance: NA
CDR3nt: TGTGCCTCCGCGACCGGACAGGCTTATGGCTACACCTTC
CDR3aa: CASATGQAYGYTF

d_gene: TRBD1
v_gene: TRBV27
j_gene: TRBJ1-2
abundance: NA
CDR3nt: TGTGCCACCCATGGGGTGGGACAGGTCTACACCTTC
CDR3aa: CATHGVGQVYTF

d_gene: NA
v_gene: TRBV7-9
j_gene: TRBJ2-3
abundance: NA
CDR3nt: TGTGCCAGCAGCTTAGGCGGGGCACGGGATACGCAGTATTTT
CDR3aa: CASSLGGARDTQYF

d_gene: NA
v_gene: TRBV7-8
j_gene: TRBJ2-7
abundance: NA
CDR3nt: TGTGCCAGCAGCCGGGGACGTACGGCCTACGAGCAGTACTTC
CDR3aa: CASSRGRTAYEQYF

d_gene: NA
v_gene: TRBV10-3
j_gene: TRBJ2-1
abundance: NA
CDR3nt: TGTGCCATCAGTGCCGAGGGGGGGTACAATGAGCAGTTCTTC
CDR3aa: CAISAEGGYNEQFF

d_gene: NA
v_gene: TRBV12-2
j_gene: TRBJ2-3
abundance: NA
CDR3nt: TGTGCAAGTCGCTTTAATATGGGGGGCGTAAACCCAGATACGCAGTATTTT
CDR3aa: CASRFNMGGVNPDTQYF

d_gene: TRBD2
v_gene: TRBV5-4
j_gene: TRBJ2-5
abundance: NA
CDR3nt: TGTGCCAGCAGCTTGGTAGGGAGGGGAGAGACCCAGTACTTC
CDR3aa: CASSLVGRGETQYF

d_gene: NA
v_gene: TRBV11-2
j_gene: TRBJ1-1
abundance: NA
CDR3nt: TGTGCCAGCAGCATAAGGACAGTGAACACTGAAGCTTTCTTT
CDR3aa: CASSIRTVNTEAFF

d_gene: NA
v_gene: TRBV5-1
j_gene: TRBJ2-7
abundance: NA
CDR3nt: TGCGCCAGCAGCTTGGGAGGGATTGGGGGCGAGCAGTACTTC
CDR3aa: CASSLGGIGGEQYF

d_gene: NA
v_gene: TRBV19
j_gene: TRBJ2-5
abundance: once
CDR3nt: TGTGCCAGTTCTCAGACAGGGAGGCCCCCGCAAGAGACCCAGTACTTC
CDR3aa: CASSQTGRPPQETQYF

d_gene: NA
v_gene: TRBV11-2
j_gene: TRBJ1-3
abundance: NA
CDR3nt: TGTGCCAGCAGCTCATTCAGGGGACCCTCTGGAAACACCATATATTTT
CDR3aa: CASSSFRGPSGNTIYF

d_gene: TRBD1
v_gene: TRBV7-9
j_gene: TRBJ1-1
abundance: NA
CDR3nt: TGTGCCAGCAGCTTCCCACAGGGGCGGGCTTTCTTT
CDR3aa: CASSFPQGRAFF

d_gene: NA
v_gene: TRBV6-1
j_gene: TRBJ2-1
abundance: once
CDR3nt: TGTGCCAGCAGTGAAAGGTTAATCAGTGAGCAGTTCTTC
CDR3aa: CASSERLISEQFF

d_gene: NA
v_gene: TRBV18
j_gene: TRBJ1-5
abundance: NA
CDR3nt: TGTGCCAGCTCACCTATTAAGGGCAATCAGCCCCAGCATTTT
CDR3aa: CASSPIKGNQPQHF

d_gene: NA
v_gene: TRBV14
j_gene: TRBJ2-1
abundance: NA
CDR3nt: TGTGCCAGCAGCCAAGACAGAGCGCCTTACCCCTACAATGAGCAGTTCTTC
CDR3aa: CASSQDRAPYPYNEQFF

d_gene: TRBD2
v_gene: TRBV27
j_gene: TRBJ2-3
abundance: once
CDR3nt: TGTGCCAGCAGTCCACTAGCGGGGGGTGGCACAGATACGCAGTATTTT
CDR3aa: CASSPLAGGGTDTQYF

d_gene: NA
v_gene: TRBV5-1
j_gene: TRBJ1-5
abundance: once
CDR3nt: TGCGCCAGCAGCTTGGAGGGGGGAAACGGACAGCCCCAGCATTTT
CDR3aa: CASSLEGGNGQPQHF

d_gene: NA
v_gene: TRBV9
j_gene: TRBJ1-4
abundance: once
CDR3nt: TGTGCCAGCAGCGCCTCATCGGCTACTAATGAAAAACTGTTTTTT
CDR3aa: CASSASSATNEKLFF

d_gene: TRBD1
v_gene: TRBV6-5
j_gene: TRBJ1-3
abundance: NA
CDR3nt: TGTGCCAGCGGGACAGTCTCTAGAAACACCATATATTTT
CDR3aa: CASGTVSRNTIYF

d_gene: TRBD1
v_gene: TRBV6-1
j_gene: TRBJ2-1
abundance: NA
CDR3nt: TGTGCCAGCGCAGACAGGGGGCTGTACAATGAGCAGTTCTTC
CDR3aa: CASADRGLYNEQFF

d_gene: TRBD2
v_gene: TRBV5-4
j_gene: TRBJ2-7
abundance: NA
CDR3nt: TGTGCCACCGCCGGGCTGGGGGGGAGCTCCTACGAGCAGTACTTC
CDR3aa: CATAGLGGSSYEQYF

d_gene: NA
v_gene: TRBV18
j_gene: TRBJ1-3
abundance: NA
CDR3nt: TGTGCCAGCTCACCATTACTCAGGGGCTCTGGAAACACCATATATTTT
CDR3aa: CASSPLLRGSGNTIYF

d_gene: TRBD1
v_gene: TRBV7-9
j_gene: TRBJ1-1
abundance: NA
CDR3nt: TGTGCCAGCAGCTTGACAGGGATGAACACTGAAGCTTTCTTT
CDR3aa: CASSLTGMNTEAFF

d_gene: TRBD2
v_gene: TRBV7-9
j_gene: TRBJ2-5
abundance: NA
CDR3nt: TGTGCCAGCAGCTTGCGGCTAGCGGGGGTTGATGAGACCCAGTACTTC
CDR3aa: CASSLRLAGVDETQYF

d_gene: NA
v_gene: TRBV2
j_gene: TRBJ2-6
abundance: NA
CDR3nt: TGTGCCAGCAGTGACTGGGGGACCGGGGCCAACGTCCTGACTTTC
CDR3aa: CASSDWGTGANVLTF

d_gene: TRBD1
v_gene: TRBV7-2
j_gene: TRBJ2-7
abundance: once
CDR3nt: TGTGCCAGCAGCTTAGGCCCCCCGGGACAGGGGGTAGACGAGCAGTACTTC
CDR3aa: CASSLGPPGQGVDEQYF

d_gene: TRBD1
v_gene: TRBV7-9
j_gene: TRBJ1-1
abundance: NA
CDR3nt: TGTGCCAGCAGCCCTCGACAGGGCCTGAACACTGAAGCTTTCTTT
CDR3aa: CASSPRQGLNTEAFF

d_gene: NA
v_gene: TRBV2
j_gene: TRBJ1-5
abundance: NA
CDR3nt: TGTGCCAGCAGAGGCGGGCAGGGTGGCAATCAGCCCCAGCATTTT
CDR3aa: CASRGGQGGNQPQHF

d_gene: NA
v_gene: TRBV5-1
j_gene: TRBJ2-3
abundance: NA
CDR3nt: TGCGCCAGCAGCTTGAGTAGCGTTTTAGATACGCAGTATTTT
CDR3aa: CASSLSSVLDTQYF

d_gene: NA
v_gene: TRBV6-1
j_gene: TRBJ1-3
abundance: NA
CDR3nt: TGTGCCAGCGGAACAGGAAACACCATATATTTT
CDR3aa: CASGTGNTIYF

d_gene: NA
v_gene: TRBV5-1
j_gene: TRBJ2-5
abundance: NA
CDR3nt: TGCGCCAGCAGCCCCGAGGCTGGAGGTAAAGGTCGAGAGACCCAGTACTTC
CDR3aa: CASSPEAGGKGRETQYF

d_gene: TRBD1
v_gene: TRBV9
j_gene: TRBJ1-6
abundance: NA
CDR3nt: TGTGCCAGCAGCGTAGCATCGGACAGGGCCAATTCACCCCTCCACTTT
CDR3aa: CASSVASDRANSPLHF

d_gene: NA
v_gene: TRBV5-5
j_gene: TRBJ2-5
abundance: NA
CDR3nt: TGTGCCAGCATCCCAGGGGCTAGCCGCGAAGAGACCCAGTACTTC
CDR3aa: CASIPGASREETQYF

d_gene: NA
v_gene: TRBV6-5
j_gene: TRBJ1-2
abundance: NA
CDR3nt: TGTGCCAGCAGTCCCGGGACTAGCTATGGCTACACCTTC
CDR3aa: CASSPGTSYGYTF

d_gene: TRBD1
v_gene: TRBV2
j_gene: TRBJ2-7
abundance: once
CDR3nt: TGTGCCAGCAGTAGTAAAAGGACAGGGTTAGGCGAGCAGTACTTC
CDR3aa: CASSSKRTGLGEQYF

d_gene: NA
v_gene: TRBV7-9
j_gene: TRBJ2-1
abundance: NA
CDR3nt: TGTGCCAGCAGCTTAGGCCAGGCCGGGCACAATGAGCAGTTCTTC
CDR3aa: CASSLGQAGHNEQFF